One sample yielded the 24 T cell receptor beta chains listed below, sequenced in a study of identifying expanded T cells in peripheral blood. Some clones are missing from TCRdb's copy, which holds only in-frame ones; the method was immunoSEQ multiplex PCR. The sample comprises approximately 75,000 clones, 90% of which are singletons, and more than 3% rests with the top ten. The sequenced material came from blood. These receptors all stem from a person aged 18 to 75 in good health.

The table lists this clone with a few counts. The chain combines TRBV7-6 with TRBJ2-2, with D perhaps TRBD1 (6 bases). The CDR3 spans 18 residues. V dropped 2 bases and J dropped 2 bases, with 18 bases sitting between them. CDR1 SGHVS and CDR2 FNYEAQ come from the germline V gene. The CDR3 nucleotides are TGTGCCAGCAGCTTATCTGTCAGGGGACAAGTAAACACCGGGGAGCTGTTTTTT. Its translation: CASSLSVRGQVNTGELFF.

This clone was detected only once. This rearrangement joins TRBV7-8 to TRBJ1-1; D is ambiguous. CDR1 SGHVS and CDR2 FQNEAQ come from the germline V gene. Trimming cost V 1 base and J 4 bases, with 7 bases left between them. There are 13 residues in the CDR3. The CDR3 coding sequence is TGTGCCAGCAGCTTAGATATAAGCACTGAAGCTTTCTTT. Protein: CASSLDISTEAFF.

The CDR3 spells CASSPRRTSGRTDTQYF. The CDR3 bases are TGTGCCAGCAGCCCACGGAGGACCTCTGGACGCACAGATACGCAGTATTTT. The chain couples TRBV7-2 to TRBJ2-3, with D possibly being TRBD2 (5 bases). The V gene's germline CDR1 is SGHTA and CDR2 FQGNSA. Deletions cut 5 bases from V and 1 base from J, with 19 bases between. The length of the CDR3 is 17 residues.

This clone showed up just a few times. The chain has TRBV19 and TRBJ1-5; no clear D gene. Trimming removed 3 bases from V and 2 bases from J, with 5 bases in between. Germline V gene lookup returns CDR1 LNHDA and CDR2 SQIVND (reference sequence). The CDR3 contains 13 residues. The CDR3: CASSMTGNQPQHF. The CDR3, as DNA: TGTGCCAGTAGTATGACGGGCAATCAGCCCCAGCATTTT.

The V gene is TRBV28, the J gene TRBJ1-2; possibly TRBD1 for D (5 bases). Trimming removed 2 bases from V and 13 bases from J, with 29 bases in between. CDR1 is MDHEN, CDR2 SYDVKM, per germline. The CDR3 has 17 residues. CDR3: CASSLSLVWAERGKGTF. CDR3 bases: TGTGCCAGCAGTTTAAGTCTAGTGTGGGCTGAAAGGGGAAAAGGCACCTTC.

The rearrangement joins TRBV7-9 to TRBJ2-5; a weak D match, TRBD2 (6 bases). The CDR3 totals 12 residues. Germline V gives CDR1 SEHNR, CDR2 FQNEAQ (reference sequence). V lost 11 bases and J lost 2, with 12 bases in between. This CDR3 is CAGGINQETQYF. CDR3 nucleotide sequence: TGTGCCGGGGGGATTAATCAAGAGACCCAGTACTTC.

This chain joins TRBV10-3 and TRBJ2-5; D perhaps matches TRBD2 (6 bases). The CDR3 is 16 amino acids. The ends were cut back, 9 bases at V and 4 bases at J, with 24 bases in the middle. Per the germline V gene, CDR1 is ENHRY and CDR2 is SYGVKD. The CDR3 here is CAISSLGDSVPETQYF. Written as DNA, the CDR3 is TGTGCCATTTCATCCCTAGGGGACTCGGTTCCAGAGACCCAGTACTTC.

The chain links TRBV5-6 to TRBJ2-2; D is ambiguous. CDR1 and CDR2 (germline): SGHDT, YYEEEE. The CDR3 extends over 16 amino acids. Trimming took off 4 bases at V and 2 bases at J, with 15 bases between the two ends. The CDR3 DNA follows: TGTGCCAGCAGCCGACGTCTGGGAACCAACACCGGGGAGCTGTTTTTT. Translated, it gives CASSRRLGTNTGELFF.

The rearrangement uses TRBV7-2 and TRBJ2-3; D possibly matches TRBD1 or TRBD2 (5 bases each). V was shortened by 5 bases and J by 10 bases, with 19 bases between the two germline ends. The CDR3 has 14 residues. Germline CDR1 reads SGHTA; CDR2 reads FQGNSA. CDR3 sequence reads: CASSLQAASEAQYF. The CDR3 DNA reads as TGTGCCAGCAGCCTACAGGCAGCCTCGGAGGCGCAGTATTTT.

This clone was seen at least ten times. The chain has TRBV13 and TRBJ1-2; D not resolved. Trimming shortened V by 1 base and J by 8 bases, and 11 bases separated the two germline ends. This CDR3 is built from 13 residues. Germline lookup yields CDR1 PRHDT and CDR2 FYEKMQ (reference sequence). CDR3 loop: CASSLAGFMGYTF. The CDR3 DNA reads TGTGCCAGCAGCTTAGCGGGTTTTATGGGCTACACCTTC.

This rearrangement joins TRBV9 to TRBJ2-7, with D perhaps matching TRBD1 (6 bases). The CDR3 totals 15 residues. Germline V CDR1 and CDR2: SGDLS, YYNGEE. V dropped 0 bases and J dropped 5 bases, with 15 bases sitting between them. CDR3 nucleotides: TGTGCCAGCAGCGTAGGTCCAGGGGATTTCAACGAGCAGTACTTC. Translating it yields CASSVGPGDFNEQYF. Full variable domain (rest looked up from reference TRBV9 and TRBJ2-7): DSGVTQTPKHLITATGQRVTLRCSPRSGDLSVYWYQQSLDQGLQFLIQYYNGEERAKGNILERFSAQQFPDLHSELNLSSLELGDSALYFCASSVGPGDFNEQYFGPGTRLTVT.

The CDR3 region has the DNA TGCGCCAGCAGCCAAGGGGGTAGCGGTACAGATACGCAGTATTTT. Translated, it gives CASSQGGSGTDTQYF. The chain carries TRBV4-3 and TRBJ2-3; D is possibly TRBD2 (6 bases). Trimming took off 1 base at V and 3 bases at J, with 11 bases between the two ends. The CDR3 totals 15 residues. The germline CDR1 and CDR2 sequences are LGHNA and YSLEER.

This chain joins TRBV25-1 and TRBJ2-5; 10 nucleotides agree with TRBD2. Unmatched junction bases numbered 2, after V lost 6 bases and J lost 4 bases. Germline CDR1 MGHDK, CDR2 SYGVNS. The CDR3 consists of 13 residues. CDR3 region: CASRSGGAETQYF. CDR3 DNA sequence: TGTGCCAGCAGAAGCGGGGGGGCAGAGACCCAGTACTTC.

The chain is built from TRBV27 and TRBJ2-5; 9 nucleotides agree with TRBD2. CDR1 is MNHEY, CDR2 SMNVEV, per germline (reference sequence). V lost 7 bases and J lost 5; bases outside the gene matches: 14. The CDR3 runs to 16 residues. In nucleotides, the CDR3 is TGTGCCAGCATTAGGTCGGCGGCTAGCGGGATGGAGACCCAGTACTTC. It codes for CASIRSAASGMETQYF.

V gene TRBV5-8 combines with J gene TRBJ2-3; 8 positions agree with TRBD2. The CDR3 runs to 16 residues. Trimming cost V 4 bases and J 6 bases; bases outside gene matches: 13. Germline V gives CDR1 SGHTS, CDR2 YDEGEE. Here the CDR3 reads CASSPGVGTRADTQYF. CDR3 in DNA: TGTGCCAGCAGCCCCGGGGTGGGGACTAGAGCGGATACGCAGTATTTT.

V is TRBV15 and J is TRBJ1-6, with D perhaps TRBD1 (5 bases). V lost 0 bases, J lost 7 bases, and 10 bases lay in between. CDR1 LNHNV and CDR2 YYDKDF come from the germline V gene (reference sequence). This CDR3 spans 15 amino acids. CDR3 bases: TGTGCCACCAGCAGAGACAGGGATTTGAATTCACCCCTCCACTTT. This encodes CATSRDRDLNSPLHF.

V and J are TRBV2 and TRBJ1-4; no clear D. Trimming stripped 4 bases from V and 0 bases from J, with 12 bases between. The CDR3 contains 16 residues. CDR1 is SNHLY and CDR2 is FYNNEI in the germline V gene. The CDR3 spells CASSARRPATNEKLFF. In DNA, the CDR3 is TGTGCCAGCAGTGCTCGCAGGCCGGCAACTAATGAAAAACTGTTTTTT.

CDR3: CASSSTGFSYGYTF. The CDR3, as DNA: TGCGCCAGCAGCTCCACAGGATTTAGCTATGGCTACACCTTC. This chain uses TRBV5-1 with TRBJ1-2, with TRBD1 as a possible D gene (5 bases). The germline V and J ends were trimmed by 3 bases and 4 bases, with 13 bases remaining between them. The CDR3 is 14 amino acids. From germline, CDR1 is SGHRS and CDR2 YFSETQ.

J is TRBJ2-2 and V is TRBV15; maybe TRBD2 (6 bases). Trimming stripped 0 bases from V and 3 bases from J, with 11 bases between. Germline V gives CDR1 LNHNV, CDR2 YYDKDF (reference sequence). The CDR3 consists of 16 residues. The DNA of the CDR3 is TGTGCCACCAGCAGAGATTGGGACTTCGACACCGGGGAGCTGTTTTTT. Translated: CATSRDWDFDTGELFF.

The chain has TRBV5-1 and TRBJ2-1, with D possibly being TRBD2 (6 bases). CDR1 is SGHRS, CDR2 YFSETQ, per germline. V dropped 4 bases and J dropped 10 bases, with 24 bases sitting between them. The CDR3 covers 16 residues. The CDR3 DNA follows: TGCGCCAGCAGCGTGGCCGGGACTTCCCATCTCGCAGAGCAGTTCTTC. It specifies CASSVAGTSHLAEQFF.

The rearrangement uses TRBV5-1 and TRBJ2-7, with 10 bases that match TRBD1. This CDR3 is built from 16 residues. The ends lost 1 base at V and 1 base at J; junction bases unmatched: 5. The V gene's germline CDR1 is SGHRS and CDR2 YFSETQ. The CDR3 sequence is CASSLLGTGASYEQYF. CDR3 sequence (DNA): TGCGCCAGCAGCTTGCTCGGGACAGGGGCTTCCTACGAGCAGTACTTC. Full variable domain (missing parts from reference TRBV5-1 and TRBJ2-7): KAGVTQTPRYLIKTRGQQVTLSCSPISGHRSVSWYQQTPGQGLQFLFEYFSETQRNKGNFPGRFSGRQFSNSRSEMNVSTLELGDSALYLCASSLLGTGASYEQYFGPGTRLTVT.

Concerning this clone: At one of its ends the junction is not consistent with the germline gene, which may arise from a read error. CDR3 nucleotide sequence: TGTGCTAGCAGCTATGGCCCGAACACTGAAGCTTTCTTT. Protein sequence: CASSYGPNTEAFF. V is TRBV7-7 and J is TRBJ1-1; D not resolved. CDR1 and CDR2 from the germline V gene are SSHAT and FNYEAQ (reference sequence). This CDR3 has 13 residues.

The rearrangement uses TRBV27 and TRBJ1-1, with D possibly TRBD1 on 6 matching bases. The CDR3 is made up of 13 amino acids. Trimming pared 6 bases from V and 1 base from J, leaving 9 bases between. Germline V gives CDR1 MNHEY, CDR2 SMNVEV (reference sequence). Here the CDR3 DNA reads TGTGCCAGCAGAGAGGGGGGGAACACTGAAGCTTTCTTT. It encodes CASREGGNTEAFF.

This clone has just one count. V and J are TRBV15 and TRBJ1-2; the D is unclear. V lost 0 bases and J lost 4, with 9 bases in between. Per the germline V gene, CDR1 is LNHNV and CDR2 is YYDKDF (reference sequence). This CDR3 is 14 amino acids long. The CDR3 bases are TGTGCCACCAGCAGAGATATGGATGGCTATGGCTACACCTTC. This encodes CATSRDMDGYGYTF.